The T cell receptor (beta chain) under discussion was sequenced for a study of technical replicates of blood from a handful of donors. The CDR3 is 13 residues long. Trimming at V came to 6 bases and at J to 4 bases, leaving 4 bases not matched to a gene. Looked up from germline, CDR1 is SQVTM and CDR2 is ANQGSEA. TCRdb's table, derived via immunoSEQ multiplex PCR, lists solely in-frame clones and lacks some. The sample contains tens of thousands of clones, more than 90% of which appear only once. The chain has TRBV29-1 and TRBJ1-4, with 8 bases that match TRBD1. The clonotype comes from a human donor in good health. Some clones in this sample may be carry-over from other donors' samples. The material sequenced was PBMCs. The CDR3: CSVRGQVNEKLFF. DNA of the CDR3: TGCAGCGTGCGGGGACAGGTTAATGAAAAACTGTTTTTT.